This T cell receptor (beta chain) was retrieved from a study of blood T cell repertoires in COVID-19. Study-wide context: COVID-19 samples, acute and convalescent, were from the United States, Italy and Spain.

Clones were read by immunoSEQ multiplex PCR, and TCRdb kept only the in-frame ones, dropping some. The data show 150,000 to 200,000 clones, with about 83% seen just once and roughly 8.6% held by the top ten. V lost 0 bases and J lost 6, with 10 bases in between. This CDR3 comprises 14 residues. The germline gives CDR1 LNHNV, CDR2 YYDKDF (reference sequence). The genes are TRBV15 and TRBJ2-3, with D hard to call. The receptor comes from a man aged 60 to 69 with acute or convalescent COVID-19. Sample: peripheral blood. The CDR3 here is CATSRDRYGDTQYF. Written as DNA, the CDR3 is TGTGCCACCAGCAGAGATCGGTACGGGGATACGCAGTATTTT.